The 13 T cell receptor beta chains below all came from one sample that was sequenced in a study of cytomegalovirus exposure and HLA in healthy donors. Use of 60 Vbeta and 13 Jbeta primers characterized the PCR. Data came from immunoSEQ multiplex PCR; TCRdb stores just in-frame clones and leaves some out. Found here are 100,000 to 150,000 clones, 65% to 80% of them singletons; the top ten hold roughly 13%. The sample taken for sequencing was PBMCs. These receptor sequences come from a woman in her 40s in good health and CMV-seropositive.

V usage is TRBV7-9 and J usage is TRBJ1-2; no clear D gene. V was trimmed by 5 bases and J by 1 base, leaving 5 bases between them. From germline, CDR1 is SEHNR and CDR2 FQNEAQ (reference sequence). This CDR3 is built from 12 residues. CDR3 coding DNA: TGTGCCAGCAGCCAATTTAACTATGGCTACACCTTC. Its translation is CASSQFNYGYTF.

The chain combines TRBV19 with TRBJ1-1; a weak D match, TRBD1 (6 bases). The CDR3 has 14 residues. Looked up from germline, CDR1 is LNHDA and CDR2 is SQIVND (reference sequence). The V end was cut by 5 bases, the J end by 0 bases, with 10 bases between. The CDR3 DNA sequence: TGTGCCAGTAGTTTGACAGGTATGAACACTGAAGCTTTCTTT. Translating gives CASSLTGMNTEAFF.

This clone was counted between two and nine times. The chain combines TRBV10-1 with TRBJ1-2, with D uncertain. Germline-derived CDR1 and CDR2 are WNHNN and SYGVQD (reference sequence). With 4 bases removed from V and 8 bases from J, the gap between germline ends came to 11 bases. This CDR3 contains 12 residues. CDR3 sequence reads: CASSGPFGGYTF. CDR3 coding DNA: TGCGCCAGCAGTGGTCCCTTCGGGGGCTACACCTTC.

This chain uses TRBV28 with TRBJ2-1; D gene unclear. Trimming took 5 bases from V and 5 from J, leaving 4 bases between them. The CDR3 loop spans 11 amino acids. Germline V lookup: CDR1 MDHEN, CDR2 SYDVKM. CDR3: CASSTNNEQFF. The CDR3 DNA reads TGTGCCAGCAGTACAAACAATGAGCAGTTCTTC. Supplemented by reference TRBV28 and TRBJ2-1, the full variable domain reads DVKVTQSSRYLVKRTGEKVFLECVQDMDHENMFWYRQDPGLGLRLIYFSYDVKMKEKGDIPEGYSVSREKKERFSLILESASTNQTSMYLCASSTNNEQFFGPGTRLTVL.

V is TRBV5-1 and J is TRBJ2-3; TRBD2 matches 14 bases. V lost 4 bases, J lost 3 bases, and 4 bases stayed unmatched. The CDR3 totals 16 residues. Germline CDR1 SGHRS, CDR2 YFSETQ. DNA of the CDR3: TGCGCCAGCAGCCTCGGACTAGCGGGAGGAACAGATACGCAGTATTTT. Translation: CASSLGLAGGTDTQYF.

This clone has a single count. The CDR3 bases are TGCAGCGTCGGAGCCTCAGATACGCAGTATTTT. Translating gives CSVGASDTQYF. This chain uses TRBV29-1 with TRBJ2-3; D is unclear. The CDR3 has 11 residues. V was clipped by 6 bases and J by 4 bases, with 8 bases between them. Germline V gene data show CDR1 as SQVTM and CDR2 as ANQGSEA.

The chain's CDR3 is CASSPGQGNYGYTF. CDR3 bases: TGTGCCAGCAGCCCGGGACAGGGTAACTATGGCTACACCTTC. The V gene is TRBV28, the J gene TRBJ1-2, with TRBD1 matching 9 bases. This CDR3 contains 14 residues. Germline V gene lookup returns CDR1 MDHEN and CDR2 SYDVKM. Losses at the gene ends were 6 bases for V and 1 base for J; bases not matched to a gene: 3.

V gene TRBV2 combines with J gene TRBJ1-1, with D possibly being TRBD1 (5 bases). This CDR3 region has 16 residues. Deletions cut 2 bases from V and 3 bases from J, with 16 bases between. The germline gives CDR1 SNHLY, CDR2 FYNNEI. CDR3 in DNA: TGTGCCAGCAGTGAAAGGACCCGGGGAGGGGACACTGAAGCTTTCTTT. It yields the protein CASSERTRGGDTEAFF. The full variable domain, in which reference TRBV2 and TRBJ1-1 provide the parts outside the CDR3, is EPEVTQTPSHQVTQMGQEVILRCVPISNHLYFYWYRQILGQKVEFLVSFYNNEISEKSEIFDDQFSVERPDGSNFTLKIRSTKLEDSAMYFCASSERTRGGDTEAFFGQGTRLTVV.

The CDR3 spells CASTPAGGPNIQYF. For the CDR3, the DNA is TGTGCCAGTACCCCCGCAGGGGGGCCGAACATTCAGTACTTC. This chain links TRBV19 with TRBJ2-4; perhaps TRBD1 as D (7 bases). The germline V gene has CDR1 LNHDA and CDR2 SQIVND (reference sequence). V dropped 7 bases and J dropped 7 bases, with 17 bases sitting between them. The CDR3 length is 14 residues.

This chain connects TRBV5-1 to TRBJ1-1, with D possibly TRBD1 on 5 matching bases. V lost 2 bases to trimming and J lost 0 bases, with 11 bases between them. This CDR3 has 15 residues. Germline CDR1 SGHRS, CDR2 YFSETQ. The CDR3 is CASSLDGHMNTEAFF. The CDR3 bases are TGCGCCAGCAGCTTAGACGGACACATGAACACTGAAGCTTTCTTT.

This chain joins TRBV5-1 and TRBJ2-1, with 11 bases that match TRBD2. Germline V gives CDR1 SGHRS, CDR2 YFSETQ. The CDR3 runs to 16 residues. The ends lost 3 bases at V and 7 bases at J; junction bases unmatched: 9. The CDR3 here is CASSSGLAGWVNEQFF. The CDR3 DNA sequence: TGCGCCAGCAGCTCCGGACTAGCGGGTTGGGTGAATGAGCAGTTCTTC.

This chain's CDR3 is CSGGQAAEAFF. The CDR3, as DNA: TGCAGCGGTGGACAGGCCGCTGAAGCTTTCTTT. The genes are TRBV29-1 and TRBJ1-1; 7 nucleotides agree with TRBD1. CDR1 SQVTM and CDR2 ANQGSEA come from the germline V gene. The CDR3 is made up of 11 amino acids. Germline trimming cut 7 bases from V and 6 bases from J; bases unmatched to any gene: 5.

V and J are TRBV4-2 and TRBJ2-7, with 13 bases lining up with TRBD2. The germline V gene encodes CDR1 LGHNA and CDR2 YNFKEQ. The V gene end was trimmed by 4 bases and the J gene end by 1 base; junction bases not matched to a gene: 10. The length of the CDR3 is 18 residues. CDR3 in amino acids: CASSPGGTSGIESYEQYF. The CDR3 coding sequence is TGTGCCAGCAGCCCGGGCGGGACTAGCGGGATCGAATCCTACGAGCAGTACTTC.